This T cell receptor beta chain was identified during a study of OX40 agonist ivuxolimab in advanced cancers. Study context: Patients received the agonistic anti-OX40 (CD134) antibody ivuxolimab. Dose-escalation patients were diagnosed with hepatocellular carcinoma, melanoma, renal cell cancer or head and neck cancer. Study-level findings and limits: The average count of expanded clones was higher among CD8+ T cells than among CD4+.

Per the germline V gene, CDR1 is SEHNR and CDR2 is FQNEAQ (reference sequence). The CDR3 has 14 residues. V lost 6 bases, J lost 2 bases, and 10 bases lay in between. On this clone: The antigen is unknown.

Here immunoSEQ multiplex PCR was the method, and the copy in TCRdb shows in-frame clones only, minus some. The sample carries tens of thousands of clones, around 78% recorded once. The rearrangement joins TRBV7-9 to TRBJ2-2; D possibly corresponds to TRBD1 (5 bases). The receptor was derived from an adult with an advanced solid tumor such as melanoma, head and neck, liver or kidney cancer. The sequences come from CD4+ or CD8+ T cells sorted from blood, collected in a trial of the OX40 agonist ivuxolimab. CDR3: CASSLTVNTGELFF. The CDR3 DNA reads TGTGCCAGCAGTCTGACAGTTAACACCGGGGAGCTGTTTTTT.